This passage covers 3 T cell receptor beta chains from one sample sequenced in a study of blood T cell repertoires in COVID-19. Only in-frame clones appear in the TCRdb table, and some are missing; sequencing was by immunoSEQ multiplex PCR. The sample comprises 250,000 or so clones, about 80% of which are singletons, and 3.4% rests with the top ten. Source material: PBMCs or T cells enriched from blood (not recorded which). The receptors come from a man between 45 and 60 years old who had recovered from COVID-19.

V is TRBV7-8 and J is TRBJ2-5, with a possible D match to TRBD2 (6 bases). The CDR3 has 18 residues. Germline V gene data show CDR1 as SGHVS and CDR2 as FQNEAQ. Trimming took off 5 bases at V and 4 bases at J, with 26 bases between the two ends. As DNA, the CDR3 is TGTGCCAGCAGCCCCCTGGGGGACGGGGGTTCAAACCGAGAGACCCAGTACTTC. It is translated as CASSPLGDGGSNRETQYF.

This chain joins TRBV28 and TRBJ2-7, with a tentative D call TRBD1 (6 bases). The ends were cut back, 10 bases at V and 0 bases at J, with 19 bases in the middle. Germline loops: CDR1 MDHEN, CDR2 SYDVKM. The CDR3 spans 15 residues. Here the CDR3 DNA reads TGTGCCACCGCCCGGACAGCTCATTTCTCCTACGAGCAGTACTTC. It yields the protein CATARTAHFSYEQYF. Full variable domain (remainder filled in from reference TRBV28 and TRBJ2-7): DVKVTQSSRYLVKRTGEKVFLECVQDMDHENMFWYRQDPGLGLRLIYFSYDVKMKEKGDIPEGYSVSREKKERFSLILESASTNQTSMYLCATARTAHFSYEQYFGPGTRLTVT.

The V gene is TRBV2, the J gene TRBJ2-3, with 8 bases identical to TRBD1. Germline lookup yields CDR1 SNHLY and CDR2 FYNNEI. The V segment lost 6 bases and the J segment 4 bases; nucleotides outside the gene matches: 9. This CDR3 is built from 15 residues. The CDR3 region is CASRPTGGMADTQYF. The CDR3 bases are TGTGCCAGCAGACCAACAGGGGGTATGGCAGATACGCAGTATTTT.